These 15 T cell receptor beta chains share one sample of origin, sequenced in a study of OX40 agonist ivuxolimab in advanced cancers. Libraries were prepared by immunoSEQ multiplex PCR; TCRdb keeps only in-frame clonotypes and omits some of them. The repertoire holds roughly 90,000 clones, with roughly 93% as singletons. The specimen was CD4+ or CD8+ T cells sorted from blood, collected in a trial of the OX40 agonist ivuxolimab. Receptor source: an adult with an advanced solid tumor such as melanoma, head and neck, liver or kidney cancer.

V usage is TRBV2 and J usage is TRBJ2-1; TRBD1 matches 8 bases. The junction had 5 bases not matched to a gene; V was cut back by 5 bases and J by 2 bases. CDR1 SNHLY and CDR2 FYNNEI come from the germline V gene. This CDR3 spans 15 amino acids. CDR3 amino acids: CASSPDRGTYNEQFF. The DNA for the CDR3 is TGTGCCAGCAGTCCAGACAGGGGTACCTACAATGAGCAGTTCTTC.

The chain links TRBV25-1 to TRBJ2-7; TRBD2 agrees at 8 bases. V lost 6 bases, J lost 2 bases, and 15 bases stayed unmatched. Germline CDR1 is MGHDK and CDR2 is SYGVNS. The CDR3 is made up of 17 amino acids. The DNA of the CDR3 is TGTGCCAGCAGCCCCAGACCATCCGGGACTAGGGCCTACGAGCAGTACTTC. It encodes CASSPRPSGTRAYEQYF.

The rearrangement uses TRBV18 and TRBJ2-3; D is undetermined. V was cut by 0 bases and J by 3 bases, with 4 bases left in between. The CDR3 covers 13 residues. Germline V gives CDR1 KGHSH, CDR2 LQKENI. The CDR3 nucleotides read TGTGCCAGCTCACCACCGATGACAGATACGCAGTATTTT. Its protein product is CASSPPMTDTQYF.

The rearrangement links TRBV18 to TRBJ1-2; the match to TRBD1 covers 9 bases. Germline V gene data show CDR1 as KGHSH and CDR2 as LQKENI. V shed 3 bases and J 5 bases; nucleotides not matched to a gene: 1. The CDR3 length is 13 residues. The CDR3 DNA is TGTGCCAGCTCACCTGGGACAGGGTATGGCTACACCTTC. It yields the protein CASSPGTGYGYTF. Full variable domain (outside the CDR3, taken from reference TRBV18 and TRBJ1-2): NAGVMQNPRHLVRRRGQEARLRCSPMKGHSHVYWYRQLPEEGLKFMVYLQKENIIDESGMPKERFSAEFPKEGPSILRIQQVVRGDSAAYFCASSPGTGYGYTFGSGTRLTVV.

The gene calls are TRBV5-6 and TRBJ2-1; TRBD1 aligns across 8 bases. From germline, CDR1 is SGHDT and CDR2 YYEEEE. Unmatched junction bases numbered 4, after V lost 1 base and J lost 7 bases. The CDR3 runs 14 residues. The CDR3 sequence is CASSLRQGWNEQFF. The CDR3 DNA sequence: TGTGCCAGCAGCTTGCGACAGGGGTGGAATGAGCAGTTCTTC.

The chain employs TRBV7-9 and TRBJ2-3; 9 positions match TRBD1. In germline, CDR1 is SEHNR, CDR2 FQNEAQ (reference sequence). The J segment lost 2 bases and the V segment lost 1 base, leaving 1 base of the junction unmatched. There are 15 residues in the CDR3. Written as DNA, the CDR3 is TGTGCCAGCAGCTTAGGGGACAGGGACACAGATACGCAGTATTTT. Its translation: CASSLGDRDTDTQYF.

V is TRBV6-6 and J is TRBJ2-7, with a tentative D call TRBD1 (6 bases). The CDR3 sequence is 13 residues long. With 2 bases removed from V and 4 bases from J, the gap between germline ends came to 9 bases. CDR1 and CDR2 from the germline V gene are MNHNY and SVGAGI (reference sequence). CDR3 DNA: TGTGCCAGCAGTTACACCCAGGGGTACGAGCAGTACTTC. Amino acid sequence: CASSYTQGYEQYF.

This clone showed up many times. The chain combines TRBV5-5 with TRBJ1-6; D unclear. The CDR3 is made up of 14 amino acids. V was clipped by 2 bases and J by 7 bases, with 10 bases between them. Germline-derived CDR1 and CDR2 are SGHKS and YYEKEE (reference sequence). This CDR3 is CASSFGVGNSPLHF. Written as DNA, the CDR3 is TGTGCCAGCAGCTTTGGAGTTGGAAATTCACCCCTCCACTTT. Complete variable domain (other parts from reference TRBV5-5 and TRBJ1-6): DAGVTQSPTHLIKTRGQQVTLRCSPISGHKSVSWYQQVLGQGPQFIFQYYEKEERGRGNFPDRFSARQFPNYSSELNVNALLLGDSALYLCASSFGVGNSPLHFGNGTRLTVT.

V usage is TRBV18 and J usage is TRBJ2-7, with D perhaps matching TRBD2 (6 bases). This CDR3 is built from 13 residues. V was shortened by 0 bases and J by 6 bases, with 9 bases between the two germline ends. Germline CDR1 KGHSH, CDR2 LQKENI. The CDR3 DNA is TGTGCCAGCTCACCACCGAACGGGGGCGAGCAGTACTTC. Protein: CASSPPNGGEQYF.

The chain joins TRBV27 to TRBJ2-1; unclear D gene. In germline, CDR1 is MNHEY, CDR2 SMNVEV (reference sequence). CDR3 length: 16 residues. Trimming removed 5 bases at V and 4 bases at J, with 18 bases between. In nucleotides, the CDR3 is TGTGCCAGCAGTACAACGGACCAACTCATATACAATGAGCAGTTCTTC. Encoded protein: CASSTTDQLIYNEQFF.

This clone was counted a single time. The chain joins TRBV4-3 to TRBJ1-2; D may be TRBD1 (5 bases). Germline lookup yields CDR1 LGHNA and CDR2 YSLEER. Trimming stripped 0 bases from V and 1 base from J, with 9 bases between. The CDR3 consists of 15 residues. CDR3 loop: CASSQEQAVNYGYTF. As DNA, the CDR3 is TGCGCCAGCAGCCAAGAACAGGCAGTTAACTATGGCTACACCTTC.

The genes are TRBV2 and TRBJ2-2; D possibly corresponds to TRBD2 (6 bases). The length of the CDR3 is 15 residues. Between the trimmed V and J ends, which lost 1 base and 2 bases, there was a span of 8 bases. Germline V gene lookup returns CDR1 SNHLY and CDR2 FYNNEI. CDR3 protein: CASSEGRGNTGELFF. The CDR3 DNA reads TGTGCCAGCAGTGAAGGGAGGGGCAACACCGGGGAGCTGTTTTTT.

V usage is TRBV6-5 and J usage is TRBJ1-1, with 8 bases lining up with TRBD1. Germline V gene data show CDR1 as MNHEY and CDR2 as SVGAGI. With V trimmed by 1 base and J by 3 bases, 1 base remained unmatched. CDR3 length equals 14 residues. Here the CDR3 reads CASSYYRGDTEAFF. Written as DNA, the CDR3 is TGTGCCAGCAGTTACTACAGGGGGGACACTGAAGCTTTCTTT.

The chain links TRBV7-2 to TRBJ2-1; the D is unclear. Trimming took 5 bases from V and 10 from J, leaving 15 bases between them. CDR1 and CDR2 (germline): SGHTA, FQGNSA. The CDR3 is made up of 13 amino acids. The CDR3 bases are TGTGCCAGCAGCCCACGGTGGGTCAGGGAGCAGTTCTTC. Protein product: CASSPRWVREQFF.

The genes are TRBV27 and TRBJ2-1; TRBD2 matches at 9 bases. Trimming at V came to 6 bases and at J to 4 bases, leaving 10 bases not matched to a gene. The CDR3 contains 16 residues. Germline CDR1 MNHEY, CDR2 SMNVEV (reference sequence). The CDR3 DNA reads TGTGCCAGCAGCCTAAAAGGACTAGCGACTTACAATGAGCAGTTCTTC. This sequence encodes CASSLKGLATYNEQFF.